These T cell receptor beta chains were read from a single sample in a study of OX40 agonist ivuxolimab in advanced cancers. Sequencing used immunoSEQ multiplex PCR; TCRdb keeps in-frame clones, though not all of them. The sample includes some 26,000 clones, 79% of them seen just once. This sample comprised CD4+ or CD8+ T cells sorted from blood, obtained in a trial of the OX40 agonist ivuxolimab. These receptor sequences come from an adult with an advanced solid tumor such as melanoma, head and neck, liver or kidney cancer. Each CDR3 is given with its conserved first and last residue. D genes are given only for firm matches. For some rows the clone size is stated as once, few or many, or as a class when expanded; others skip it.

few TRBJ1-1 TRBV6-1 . TGTGCCAGCAGTGACGCGCTGGGGTTTGAAGCTTTCTTT CASSDALGFEAFF
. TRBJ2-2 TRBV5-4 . TGTGCCAGCAGCTTGGACCGAACCGGGGAGCTGTTTTTT CASSLDRTGELFF
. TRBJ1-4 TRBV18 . TGTGCCAGCTCACCACACCCCGGGGAACTGTTTTTT CASSPHPGELFF
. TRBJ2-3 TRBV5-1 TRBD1 TGCGCCAGCAGCCCTTGGACAGGGAGCGCAGATACGCAGTATTTT CASSPWTGSADTQYF
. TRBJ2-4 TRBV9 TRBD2 TGTGCCAGCAGCGTTAGCGGGGTCGGCGACATTCAGTACTTC CASSVSGVGDIQYF
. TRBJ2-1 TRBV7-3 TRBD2 TGTGCCAGCAGCCCTCCCGGGACTAGCGGGGCCAATGAGCAGTTCTTC CASSPPGTSGANEQFF
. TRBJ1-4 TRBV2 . TGTGCCAGCAGAAAAGTTGCAACTAATGAAAAACTGTTTTTT CASRKVATNEKLFF
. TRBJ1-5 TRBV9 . TGTGCCAGCAGCAAAGACGGGGGTCAGCCCCAGCATTTT CASSKDGGQPQHF
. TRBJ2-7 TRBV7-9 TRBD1 TGTGCCAGCAGCTCGGGACAGGGGGCTGGCGAGCAGTACTTC CASSSGQGAGEQYF
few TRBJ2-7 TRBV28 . TGTGCCAGCAGTTTTTTTCGCCAGAATTCCTACGAGCAGTACTTC CASSFFRQNSYEQYF
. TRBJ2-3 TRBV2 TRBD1 TGTGCCAGCGGAAAGACGAACAGGGGTGGCCCAGATACGCAGTATTTT CASGKTNRGGPDTQYF
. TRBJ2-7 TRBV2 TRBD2 TGTGCCAGCAGTGAAGTCGGGCTAGCGGGCCACTCCTACGAGCAGTACTTC CASSEVGLAGHSYEQYF
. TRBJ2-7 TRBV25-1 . TGTGCCAGCAGCTTTGACAGATTCTACGAGCAGTACTTC CASSFDRFYEQYF
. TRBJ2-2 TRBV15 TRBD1 TGTGCCACCAGCAGAGGAGCGGGACAGGGGTACACCGGGGAGCTGTTTTTT CATSRGAGQGYTGELFF
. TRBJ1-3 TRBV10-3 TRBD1 TGTGCCATCAGTTATGGCGACAGGGTGGGAGGAAACACCATATATTTT CAISYGDRVGGNTIYF
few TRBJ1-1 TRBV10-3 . TGTGCCATCAGTGCTCGAAGATCGATGGTGGACGGGAGGGAAGCTTTCTTT CAISARRSMVDGREAFF
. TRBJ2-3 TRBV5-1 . TGCGCCAGCAGGAGAGCGGAGACTAGCACAGATACGCAGTATTTT CASRRAETSTDTQYF
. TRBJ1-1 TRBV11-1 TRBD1 TGTGCCAGCAGACACATACAGGGGCCCACTGAAGCTTTCTTT CASRHIQGPTEAFF
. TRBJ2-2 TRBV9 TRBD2 TGTGCCAGCATGGCGGGGGCGAACACCGGGGAGCTGTTTTTT CASMAGANTGELFF
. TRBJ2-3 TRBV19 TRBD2 TGTGCCAGTAGTATGGGACTATTCACAGATACGCAGTATTTT CASSMGLFTDTQYF
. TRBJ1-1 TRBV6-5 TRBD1 TGTGCCAGCAGTTACCAATCAGGGGGGGACACTGAAGCTTTCTTT CASSYQSGGDTEAFF
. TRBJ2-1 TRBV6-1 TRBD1 TGTGCCAGCAGTGAAAGGGACAGGGGGCAGTTTGAGCAGTTCTTC CASSERDRGQFEQFF
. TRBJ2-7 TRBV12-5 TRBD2 TGTGCTAGTGGTTCCGACGGGGCGGGAGGGCTCTCCTACGAGCAGTACTTC CASGSDGAGGLSYEQYF
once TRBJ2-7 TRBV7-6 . TGTGCCAGCAGCTTAGCAGGAGGTACACTTGGCTACGAGCAGTACTTC CASSLAGGTLGYEQYF
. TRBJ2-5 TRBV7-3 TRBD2 TGTGCCAGCAGCTTAACCCGGGGACTAGCGGGAGGTTATGAGACCCAGTACTTC CASSLTRGLAGGYETQYF
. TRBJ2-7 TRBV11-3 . TGTGCCAGCAGCCCCGGGGGTCTCGGCGAGCAGTACTTC CASSPGGLGEQYF
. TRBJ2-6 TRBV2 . TGTGCCAGCAGTGTAGGGGTACCTGGGGCCAACGTCCTGACTTTC CASSVGVPGANVLTF
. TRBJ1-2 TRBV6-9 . TGTGCCAGCAGTTCGTCGAAGGGCTACACCTTC CASSSSKGYTF
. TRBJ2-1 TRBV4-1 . TGCGCCAGCAGCCAAGTAGCGACTAGCAATGAGCAGTTCTTC CASSQVATSNEQFF
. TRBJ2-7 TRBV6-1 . TGTGCCAGCAGTGGGTCAGGGGGAGGTCACGAGCAGTACTTC CASSGSGGGHEQYF
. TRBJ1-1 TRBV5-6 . TGTGCCAGCAGCCTGGAGGGGAACACTGAAGCTTTCTTT CASSLEGNTEAFF
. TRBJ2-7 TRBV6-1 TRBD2 TGTGCCAGCAGGAAAGGACTAGCGGGGGCCTACGAGCAGTACTTC CASRKGLAGAYEQYF
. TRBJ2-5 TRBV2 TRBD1 TGTGCCAGCAGTGAGTACGGGACAGGGGAAGAGACCCAGTACTTC CASSEYGTGEETQYF
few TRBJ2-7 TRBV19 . TGTGCCACCTCCCCCCGGGGGGCGGCCTCCTACGAGCAGTACTTC CATSPRGAASYEQYF
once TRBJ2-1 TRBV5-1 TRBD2 TGCGCCAGCAGCAAGGGACTACTAATAGACGTGAATTCCTACAATGAGCAGTTCTTC CASSKGLLIDVNSYNEQFF
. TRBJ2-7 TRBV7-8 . TGTGCCAGCAGCCCCGGAGCTGGGGGTACCTACGAGCAGTACTTC CASSPGAGGTYEQYF
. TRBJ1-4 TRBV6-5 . TGTGCCAGCAGTTATAACGGGCCCTCGCGCGAAAAACTGTTTTTT CASSYNGPSREKLFF
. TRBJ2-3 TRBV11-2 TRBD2 TGTGCCAGCAGCTTATCGTTCCCATTAGTGGGGGGGAGCACAGATACGCAGTATTTT CASSLSFPLVGGSTDTQYF
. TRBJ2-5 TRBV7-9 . TGTGCCAGCAGCTTACCGAAACTGCCGGGCCACCAAAGGGAGACCCAGTACTTC CASSLPKLPGHQRETQYF
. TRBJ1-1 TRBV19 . TGTGCCAGTAGTCCCCCTCAGGGCCCGAACACTGAAGCTTTCTTT CASSPPQGPNTEAFF
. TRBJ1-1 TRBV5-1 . TGCGCCAGCAGCTTGGGGGGCGGGAGCACTGAAGCTTTCTTT CASSLGGGSTEAFF
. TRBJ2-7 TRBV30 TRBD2 TGTGCCTGGGGACTAGTAACCTACGAGCAGTACTTC CAWGLVTYEQYF
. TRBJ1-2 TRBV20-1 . TGCAGTGCTACACTTGGCTACACCTTC CSATLGYTF
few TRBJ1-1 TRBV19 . TGTGCCAGTAGTTACGTCTGGCAGGTCATGAACACTGAAGCTTTCTTT CASSYVWQVMNTEAFF
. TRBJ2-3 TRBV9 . TGTGCCAGCAGCGTCGCCAGGGACGGGGCAGATACGCAGTATTTT CASSVARDGADTQYF
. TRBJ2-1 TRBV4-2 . TGTGCCAGCAGCCAAGAACTTTCGGGGGTTTATGAGCAGTTCTTC CASSQELSGVYEQFF
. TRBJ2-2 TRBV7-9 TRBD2 TGTGCCAGCAGCGGCGGGGGTCCCGGGGAGCTGTTTTTT CASSGGGPGELFF
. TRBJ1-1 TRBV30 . TGTGCCTGGAGTATATCAGGGCGAACTGAAGCTTTCTTT CAWSISGRTEAFF
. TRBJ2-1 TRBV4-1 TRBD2 TGCGCCAGCAGCCAAGGCCTAGCGGGAGCTTACAATGAGCAGTTCTTC CASSQGLAGAYNEQFF
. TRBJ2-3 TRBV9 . TGTGCCAGCAGCGCTTGGGGGGAAATCGATACGCAGTATTTT CASSAWGEIDTQYF
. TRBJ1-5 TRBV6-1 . TGTGCCAGCAGGGCTAGCAATCAGCCCCAGCATTTT CASRASNQPQHF
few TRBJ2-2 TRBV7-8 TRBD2 TGTGCCAGCAGCTTAGCGCGGACTAGCGGGAGGGCCGGCACCGGGGAGCTGTTTTTT CASSLARTSGRAGTGELFF
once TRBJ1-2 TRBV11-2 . TGTGCCAGCAGCTTCAACATCGGGGACATCTATGGCTACACCTTC CASSFNIGDIYGYTF